Following are 8 T cell receptor beta chains from one sample sequenced in a study of CD8 T cells in Susac syndrome (dated by TCRdb to the late 2010s). The library was prepared using the immunoSEQ multiplex PCR assay. RNA was extracted with the RNeasy kit and roughly 0.45 to 1 ug was reverse transcribed using random hexamers. The raw public data were reprocessed by TCRdb itself: fastp quality trimming at Q25, MiXCR clonotype calling, in-frame beta chains only. Identical CDR3 proteins give one entry, which carries the most common genes and DNA. The sample table lists 110,000 to 150,000 distinct CDR3 sequences, approximately 96% of them with a count of one. The ten largest clones capture about 0.08% of the sample. The specimen sequenced was CD4+ T cells from PBMCs. All receptors derive from a human donor with Susac syndrome.

The chain carries TRBV6-6 and TRBJ1-1; D remains ambiguous. Trimming removed 6 bases from V and 0 bases from J, with 8 bases in between. This CDR3 region has 13 residues. CDR1 and CDR2 from the germline V gene are MNHNY and SVGAGI (reference sequence). The chain's CDR3 is CASRNTVNTEAFF. The CDR3 coding sequence is TGTGCCAGCAGAAATACGGTGAACACTGAAGCTTTCTTT.

The V and J genes are TRBV6-1 and TRBJ1-2; 9 bases map to TRBD1. CDR1 is MNHNS, CDR2 SASEGT, per germline. J gave up 4 bases and V 6 bases, and 15 bases lay outside the gene matches. This CDR3 has 17 residues. The CDR3 loop reads CASSQPNPGQGSYGYTF. As DNA, the CDR3 is TGTGCCAGCAGCCAGCCAAACCCGGGACAGGGAAGCTATGGCTACACCTTC.

The genes are TRBV18 and TRBJ1-2; no clear D. Germline CDR1 KGHSH, CDR2 LQKENI. The V end lost 3 bases, the J end lost 6 bases, and 17 bases lay between the germline ends. This CDR3 is 15 amino acids long. Written as DNA, the CDR3 is TGTGCCAGCTCACCCACGGTCAGAGACCAAAATGGCTACACCTTC. This sequence encodes CASSPTVRDQNGYTF.

The chain carries TRBV12-3 or TRBV12-4 and TRBJ2-7, with TRBD2 matching over 12 bases. This CDR3 contains 13 residues. The junction had 3 bases not matched to a gene; V was cut back by 8 bases and J by 4 bases. The CDR3 sequence: CASLLAGGYEQYF. In DNA form, the CDR3 reads TGTGCCAGCTTACTAGCGGGAGGATACGAGCAGTACTTC.

The V gene is TRBV20-1, the J gene TRBJ2-3; TRBD1 might be the D (5 bases). From germline, CDR1 is DFQATT and CDR2 SNEGSKA (reference sequence). The V end lost 3 bases, the J end lost 4 bases, and 14 bases lay between the germline ends. The CDR3 sequence is 14 residues long. CDR3 amino acids: CSASRQGLPDTQYF. As DNA, the CDR3 is TGCAGTGCTAGTCGGCAGGGATTACCAGATACGCAGTATTTT.

This chain links TRBV24-1 with TRBJ2-5; 8 bases map to TRBD1. Germline V gives CDR1 KGHDR, CDR2 SFDVKD. This CDR3 contains 15 residues. V lost 6 bases and J lost 5; bases outside the gene matches: 10. CDR3 residues: CATSPGTGLGETQYF. The CDR3 DNA is TGTGCCACCAGTCCCGGGACAGGCTTAGGGGAGACCCAGTACTTC.

This chain uses TRBV20-1 with TRBJ2-3; no reliable D call. The CDR3 spans 15 residues. The V and J ends lost 0 bases and 1 base respectively, with 11 bases between them. Germline values: CDR1 DFQATT, CDR2 SNEGSKA (reference sequence). CDR3 bases: TGCAGTGCTAGAGAGACTTTTGGGCGCACAGATACGCAGTATTTT. Its protein product is CSARETFGRTDTQYF.

The chain links TRBV3-1 to TRBJ2-7; 12 positions agree with TRBD2. CDR3 size: 17 residues. V dropped 1 base and J dropped 3; count of bases not matched to a gene: 7. CDR1 LGHDT and CDR2 YNNKEL come from the germline V gene (reference sequence). CDR3 residues: CASSQASGGVQGYEQYF. CDR3 nucleotide sequence: TGTGCCAGCAGCCAAGCTAGCGGGGGGGTTCAAGGCTACGAGCAGTACTTC.